This TCR beta chain was found in a study of radiotherapy plus CTLA-4 blockade in lung cancer. At the level of the study: For 18% of patients, objective responses occurred, and approximately 31% had disease control.

Profiling relied on immunoSEQ multiplex PCR, and the TCRdb table lists in-frame clones only, not all of them. The sample lists under 95,000 clones; 78% were seen once. Trimming removed 1 base from V and 3 bases from J; junction bases left unmatched: 6. CDR3 size: 15 residues. The germline V gene has CDR1 SGHVS and CDR2 FQNEAQ. Notes on this clone: Its antigen is not known.

Findings of the study overall: There was expansion of tumor-derived TCR clones in blood after radiotherapy plus ipilimumab.

The study treated chemo-refractory metastatic non-small-cell lung cancer patients with focal radiation plus ipilimumab CTLA-4 blockade. This sample comprised peripheral blood, obtained from a patient treated with radiotherapy plus ipilimumab. The chain couples TRBV7-8 to TRBJ2-7; 7 bases align to TRBD2. This receptor was identified in a human donor with non-small cell lung cancer whose response to radiotherapy plus ipilimumab could not be evaluated. Some clones in this sample may be carry-over from other donors' samples. The CDR3: CASSLGLAPYYEQYF. As DNA, the CDR3 is TGTGCCAGCAGCTTAGGACTAGCACCATACTACGAGCAGTACTTC.